These T cell receptor beta chains were read from a single sample in a study of identical twins' blood T cells. Each CDR3 protein is one row after TCRdb ran MiXCR on the 5' RACE reads. The repertoire holds 350,000 to 400,000 distinct CDR3 sequences, with around 30% as singletons. Sequenced input: PBMCs. The receptors originated from a woman aged 18 to 55 in good health. The CDR3 runs from the conserved cysteine through the conserved F or W. D genes are given only for firm matches. Where a row states a size, it is once, few, many or the class of an expanded clone; other rows omit it.

v_call	j_call	d_call	clone_size	cdr3_aa	cdr3_nt
TRBV20-1	TRBJ2-3	TRBD2	many	CSAPTPPSGSSDTQYF	TGCAGTGCGCCCACCCCTCCTAGCGGGAGTTCGGATACGCAGTATTTT
TRBV6-4	TRBJ1-1	NA	many	CASSVDEMNTEAFF	TGTGCCAGCAGTGTAGACGAAATGAACACTGAAGCTTTCTTT
TRBV6-2/TRBV6-3	TRBJ2-3	NA	NA	CASSYPSVTDTQYF	TGTGCCAGCAGTTACCCTAGCGTGACAGATACGCAGTATTTT
TRBV9	TRBJ2-1	NA	NA	CASSLDGEILGYNEQFF	TGTGCCAGCAGCCTAGATGGGGAAATACTAGGATACAATGAGCAGTTCTTC
TRBV6-5	TRBJ2-6	NA	few	CASSYSGTASGANVLTF	TGTGCCAGCAGTTACAGCGGGACAGCATCTGGGGCCAACGTCCTGACTTTC
TRBV6-5	TRBJ1-5	NA	NA	CASSYLRGSNQPQHF	TGTGCCAGCAGTTACTTAAGGGGGAGCAATCAGCCCCAGCATTTT
TRBV9	TRBJ2-5	NA	few	CASSVGSQQETQYF	TGTGCCAGCAGCGTAGGAAGCCAGCAAGAGACCCAGTACTTC
TRBV12-3/TRBV12-4	TRBJ1-1	TRBD1	NA	CASSGQVTLHRF	TGTGCCAGCAGCGGACAGGTCACCCTTCACCGCTTT
TRBV2	TRBJ2-2	NA	few	CASSEALTARTGELFF	TGTGCCAGCAGTGAAGCGCTGACAGCTCGAACCGGGGAGCTGTTTTTT
TRBV11-3	TRBJ1-6	TRBD1	few	CASKGQGFDSPLHF	TGTGCCAGCAAGGGACAGGGATTTGATTCACCCCTCCACTTT
TRBV6-5	TRBJ2-3	NA	NA	CASTLKPSVKDTQYF	TGTGCCAGCACCCTTAAACCTAGCGTTAAAGATACGCAGTATTTT
TRBV11-3	TRBJ1-2	NA	few	CASSPPGRNYGYTF	TGTGCCAGCAGCCCGCCAGGACGGAACTATGGCTACACCTTC
TRBV27	TRBJ1-1	TRBD1	NA	CASSRTGEQEAFF	TGTGCCAGCAGTCGGACAGGGGAACAGGAAGCTTTCTTT
TRBV20-1	TRBJ1-2	NA	NA	CSAYEDGFPGYTF	TGCAGTGCTTATGAAGATGGGTTTCCTGGCTACACCTTC
TRBV30	TRBJ1-2	NA	NA	CAWSVTNYGYTF	TGTGCCTGGAGTGTAACGAACTATGGCTACACCTTC
TRBV7-9	TRBJ1-5	TRBD1	few	CASSLLGQNQPQHF	TGTGCCAGCAGCCTCCTGGGACAGAATCAGCCCCAGCATTTT
TRBV20-1	TRBJ1-1	NA	NA	CSAYPDVNTEAFF	TGCAGTGCCTATCCGGACGTGAACACTGAAGCTTTCTTT
TRBV20-1	TRBJ1-1	TRBD1	few	CSARTGGKNTEAFF	TGCAGTGCTAGAACAGGGGGAAAAAACACTGAAGCTTTCTTT
TRBV5-8	TRBJ1-3	TRBD1	few	CASILRIGGSSGNTIYF	TGTGCCAGCATCTTGCGTATAGGGGGCAGCTCTGGAAACACCATATATTTT
TRBV3-1	TRBJ1-1	NA	NA	CASSQEWQGGTEAFF	TGTGCCAGCAGCCAAGAATGGCAGGGCGGAACTGAAGCTTTCTTT
TRBV7-6	TRBJ2-3	NA	few	CASSSYGLEADTQYF	TGTGCCAGCAGCTCTTATGGACTTGAGGCAGATACGCAGTATTTT
TRBV7-9	TRBJ1-5	TRBD1	few	CASSSQGVNQPQHF	TGTGCCAGCAGTTCACAGGGGGTCAATCAGCCCCAGCATTTT
TRBV21-1	TRBJ1-3	NA	NA	CASSKIDEGSDGNTIYF	TGTGCCAGCAGCAAAATTGACGAGGGTTCGGACGGAAACACCATATATTTT
TRBV11-2	TRBJ2-1	TRBD2	many	CASSYTSGTYNEQFF	TGTGCCAGCAGCTATACTAGCGGAACTTACAATGAGCAGTTCTTC
TRBV3-1	TRBJ2-3	NA	NA	CASGQRQGPVDF	TGTGCCAGCGGCCAGCGCCAGGGGCCAGTAGACTTT
TRBV30	TRBJ2-3	TRBD2	few	CAWGLAGTDTQYF	TGTGCCTGGGGACTAGCGGGAACTGATACGCAGTATTTT
TRBV24-1	TRBJ2-1	NA	NA	CATSENSPTKDSGYLKQFF	TGTGCCACCAGTGAGAATAGCCCCACTAAAGATTCTGGCTACTTGAAGCAGTTCTTC
TRBV24-1	TRBJ2-1	TRBD1	few	CATSDPRTGAIEQFF	TGTGCCACCAGTGATCCAAGGACAGGGGCTATTGAGCAGTTCTTC
TRBV13	TRBJ2-5	NA	NA	CASSSKWETQYF	TGTGCCAGCAGCTCTAAGTGGGAGACCCAGTACTTC
TRBV7-9	TRBJ1-5	TRBD1	few	CASSSIGQANQPQHF	TGTGCCAGCAGCTCGATAGGACAGGCCAATCAGCCCCAGCATTTT
TRBV14	TRBJ1-1	TRBD1	NA	CASSQLQGAESTEAFF	TGTGCCAGCAGCCAACTTCAGGGGGCAGAAAGCACTGAAGCTTTCTTT
TRBV5-1	TRBJ2-5	TRBD2	many	CASRLAGGVGEQETQYF	TGCGCCAGCAGACTAGCGGGGGGCGTAGGCGAGCAAGAGACCCAGTACTTC
TRBV12-3/TRBV12-4	TRBJ1-5	TRBD1	NA	CASSGEGQGYQPQHF	TGTGCCAGCAGTGGAGAGGGACAGGGTTATCAGCCCCAGCATTTT
TRBV29-1	TRBJ2-3	NA	NA	CSVGLATRDTQYF	TGCAGCGTTGGGCTAGCCACCAGAGATACGCAGTATTTT
TRBV6-5	TRBJ2-2	NA	NA	CATDPGNTGELFF	TGTGCCACGGACCCGGGGAACACCGGGGAGCTGTTTTTT
TRBV6-4	TRBJ2-3	NA	many	CASSARSTDTQYF	TGTGCCAGCAGTGCCCGTTCCACAGATACGCAGTATTTT
TRBV2	TRBJ1-5	NA	NA	CASSLEGGGSNQPQHF	TGTGCCAGCAGTCTGGAAGGAGGGGGTAGCAATCAGCCCCAGCATTTT
TRBV11-2	TRBJ2-7	NA	NA	CASSLESRNYEQYF	TGTGCCAGCAGCTTAGAGTCCAGGAACTACGAGCAGTACTTC
TRBV5-5	TRBJ1-5	TRBD1	NA	CASILGLDRGARPQHF	TGTGCCAGCATCTTGGGGTTGGACAGGGGGGCCCGGCCCCAGCATTTT
TRBV2	TRBJ2-7	NA	few	CASRGLGDEQYF	TGTGCCAGCAGGGGGTTAGGGGACGAGCAGTACTTC
TRBV10-3	TRBJ1-3	TRBD1	NA	CAISAGTGVPPNTIYF	TGTGCCATCAGTGCCGGGACAGGGGTTCCACCAAACACCATATATTTT
TRBV5-1	TRBJ2-2	NA	few	CASSPRTRGANTGELFF	TGCGCCAGCAGCCCTCGGACTAGGGGGGCGAACACCGGGGAGCTGTTTTTT
TRBV20-1	TRBJ2-3	TRBD1	NA	CSAYPGTEGDTQYF	TGCAGTGCGTATCCCGGGACAGAAGGGGATACGCAGTATTTT
TRBV2	TRBJ1-2	NA	NA	CASSAGVGYGYTF	TGTGCCAGCAGTGCAGGGGTCGGCTATGGCTACACCTTC
TRBV10-3	TRBJ1-6	TRBD1	many	CAIQGQGDQPLHF	TGTGCCATCCAGGGACAGGGGGATCAACCCCTCCACTTT
TRBV5-8	TRBJ1-4	TRBD1	NA	CASSLMKQGNREKLFF	TGTGCCAGCAGCTTGATGAAACAGGGGAATCGGGAAAAACTGTTTTTT
TRBV3-1	TRBJ2-1	NA	NA	CASSPPQQYNEQFF	TGTGCCAGCAGCCCGCCCCAGCAATACAATGAGCAGTTCTTC
TRBV5-1	TRBJ2-2	TRBD2	NA	CASSLWSLAGQNTGELFF	TGCGCCAGCAGCTTGTGGTCTCTAGCGGGGCAAAACACCGGGGAGCTGTTTTTT
TRBV25-1	TRBJ1-4	NA	NA	CASRPTTDKLFF	TGTGCCAGCAGGCCCACGACAGATAAACTGTTTTTT
TRBV2	TRBJ1-1	NA	few	CAIGRLNTEAFF	TGTGCCATAGGACGGCTGAACACTGAAGCTTTCTTT
TRBV5-1	TRBJ2-2	NA	NA	CASSLALTGELFF	TGCGCCAGCAGCTTGGCCTTAACCGGGGAGCTGTTTTTT
TRBV12-3/TRBV12-4	TRBJ1-2	TRBD1	NA	CASSLTLRGDRGYTF	TGTGCCAGCAGTTTAACTCTCAGGGGGGACCGGGGCTACACCTTC
TRBV20-1	TRBJ1-1	NA	few	CSARDSAVTEAFF	TGCAGTGCTAGAGATAGTGCGGTCACTGAAGCTTTCTTT
TRBV10-2	TRBJ2-1	NA	NA	CASTLDFNEQFF	TGCGCCAGCACCTTGGACTTCAATGAGCAGTTCTTC
TRBV11-3	TRBJ2-2	NA	NA	CASNGGTTAISNTGELFF	TGTGCCAGCAACGGCGGGACAACAGCTATATCGAACACCGGGGAGCTGTTTTTT